This T cell receptor beta chain was obtained from a study of cytomegalovirus exposure and HLA in healthy donors (dated by TCRdb to the late 2010s). Regarding the complete study: An earlier analysis of several hundred of the donors reported roughly 300 Gb of sequence data and 95 million to 120 million unique TCR beta sequences obtained from approximately 180 million T cells. Genome-wide SNP genotypes for about 55% of the 666 donors were used in a later genetic analysis, which treated that subset as a discovery cohort. Along with the roughly 670-subject first cohort, a separate validation cohort of 120 different subjects was used. The number of donors typed differed by locus, with roughly 629-640 for A, B, C, DRB1 and DQB1, roughly 520 for DQA1, over 600 for DPA1, and over 400 for DPB1. The study used immunosequencing to profile the T cell repertoires of under 700 subjects and linked those repertoires to cytomegalovirus serostatus. To decide whether each TCR beta V gene segment behaved as functional or pseudogenic, an earlier analysis of some 570 of the donors relied on high-throughput TCR beta sequencing. Donor age, sex, ethnicity and CMV serostatus were collected together with the repertoire data. A later analysis re-examined previously published TCR beta repertoires from more than 550 donors and added high-resolution HLA genotyping to investigate patterns of TCR occurrence. Both class I and class II loci were covered by HLA typing, at four-digit resolution. Because of strong linkage in the cohort, roughly five DR-DQ haplotypes were treated as single units for association and clustering. Roughly 300 gigabases of sequencing data and 70 million to 85 million unique TCR sequences were included in an early release covering about 700 HLA-typed donors. Among roughly 400 genotyped donors of the cohort, an average of approximately 220,000 unique TCR beta nucleotide sequences was sequenced per donor, of which about 18% were non-productive. The genetic ancestry cluster associated with self-reported Caucasian donors included about 81% of the 300 to 400 genotyped donors. All discovery cohort repertoires had been generated on a single sequencing platform. High-throughput TCR immunosequencing, statistical association of individual TCRs with disease status, and machine learning were combined to predict cytomegalovirus infection status. The study was designed to test whether signatures of past pathogen exposure could be identified by cataloging public T cell receptors. Rather than using new phenotypic data, the later analysis identified candidate immune exposures from TCR beta sequences and from how often those sequences occurred across donors.

The cohort was made up of roughly 670 healthy bone marrow donors. At the time of sampling, all cohort members were nominally healthy, though unrecorded immune exposures were likely present. The donor was CMV seronegative and belonged to the group of 352 seronegative cohort members. A peripheral blood sample was provided by each donor, and peripheral blood mononuclear cells were used for TCR beta sequencing. Genomic DNA extraction from the blood cell samples was performed with the Qiagen DNeasy Blood Extraction Kit. Study-wide conclusions, independent of this receptor: Correlated functional status among segregating V segments might be attributable to linkage disequilibrium, but an unknown experimental factor could not be ruled out. CMV serostatus was the only immune exposure information available for the cohort. Presence/absence analyses assumed roughly uniform sequencing depth across donors, an assumption that may not hold. In a later analysis, TCR association rates were found to vary across HLA loci, with the most associated TCRs seen for DRB1 alleles and the fewest for HLA-C alleles. Strong co-occurrence of HLA alleles, especially DR and DQ, made assigning TCR associations to individual alleles difficult. An earlier analysis of approximately 600 of the donors showed that most TCR beta V segments appeared in productive rearrangements either about 90% or about 30% of the time, which broadly matched IMGT annotations. At a false discovery rate of 0.05, a later analysis linked under 20,000 TCR beta sequences to specific HLA alleles. The earlier analysis of some 560 of the donors excluded about 16 rarely observed V segments, including chromosome 9 orphons, because counts were too low. According to a later genetic analysis, donors in an Asian-associated ancestry cluster had fewer N-insertions in productive TCRs than the approximately 630-donor mean. While some public TCRs were present in many individuals, most TCR sequences turned up only very rarely across donors. According to the authors, the approach could potentially be generalized to other disease states and immunological phenotypes. An association between a missense DCLRE1C variant and V-gene and J-gene trimming of TCR beta chains was found in a later genetic analysis and replicated in an independent cohort. In a later analysis, several top co-occurrence clusters were reported to appear linked to parvovirus B19, influenza, CMV and Epstein-Barr virus. In vitro tests confirmed that a few of the cytomegalovirus-associated TCR beta chains recognize cytomegalovirus antigens. A group of highly shared sequence variants was considered likely to be a technical artifact of the sequencing pipeline. According to a later analysis, most CMV-associated TCR beta chains appeared to be HLA-restricted, and the HLA associations seemed to be driven largely by CMV exposure. Because HLA typing was unavailable for some donors at each locus, only the typed subset was used in association tests. A further reported finding was that TCR beta sequences accurately predicted the HLA-A and HLA-B alleles for most subjects in the first cohort. Only TCR beta chains were sequenced in this cohort, and the absence of alpha or paired-chain data limited detectable features. In both the original and validation cohorts, the classifier was reported to diagnose cytomegalovirus status with high specificity and sensitivity. The study listed approximately 150 TCR beta chains as associated with cytomegalovirus. The 87-base-pair reads could not distinguish some IMGT-functional V segments, including TRBV6-2 and TRBV6-3, so those segments were excluded. Compared with equally common non-associated chains, HLA-associated TCR beta chains in a later analysis were more clonally expanded and had lower generation probabilities.

Points on this clone: Its antigen is still unknown. Per-nucleotide qualities are absent, and no much larger clonotype sits a single base away.

Libraries were constructed by the immunoSEQ multiplex PCR assay. For the multiplex PCR, a mixture combining 60 forward primers for TCR Vbeta segments and 13 reverse primers for TCR Jbeta segments was used. The CDR3 region of rearranged TCR beta genes was amplified from genomic DNA by a multiplex PCR assay. Amplified TCR beta libraries were sequenced as 87-base-pair reads on the Illumina HiSeq System. Processing in the source paper ran as follows. A later analysis tallied tens of millions of unique TCR beta chains across the 700 or so repertoires, and about 12 million of those chains were shared by two or more donors. Raw reads were error-corrected and collapsed into unique sequences with a nearest-neighbor algorithm that merged closely related sequences to remove PCR and sequencing errors. To assign V, D and J gene segments, CDR3 sequences were aligned to IMGT reference sequences. For a sequence to be retained, at least a six-nucleotide match to both a V gene segment and a J gene segment was required. A rearrangement was called productive if the CDR3 had no stop codons and remained in frame with V and J, and every other rearrangement was called non-productive. CDR3 was defined by IMGT convention, running from the second conserved V-encoded cysteine to the conserved J-encoded phenylalanine. Sequences without an unambiguous match to a single V gene segment were excluded from the earlier analysis of a few hundred of the donors. In an earlier analysis of some 590 of the donors, a V segment was called functional when productive rearrangements were above 56.7%, and segregating when the standard deviation between donors exceeded 5%. A statistical classification framework was built to diagnose cytomegalovirus status from the catalog of TCR beta chain sequences. In a later analysis, TCR nucleotide sequences were compared against IMGT/GENE-DB human TR gene sequences so that V and J genes could be assigned. A later analysis assigned CDR3 sequences and most-parsimonious VDJ recombination scenarios with the TCRdist pipeline. In a later analysis, every TCR beta chain was defined by the combination of its CDR3 amino acid sequence and its V-gene family, and reads without a unique V-gene family were dropped. In a later analysis, around 650 highly shared, low-generation-probability nucleotide sequences were removed to address suspected cross-contamination and a sequencing artifact. A later analysis calculated a clonal expansion index for each public chain from normalized within-repertoire ranks of inferred template counts. In a later analysis, generation probabilities were computed using a VDJ recombination model fitted to out-of-frame rearrangements, and the results were checked against IGoR. In a later analysis, hypergeometric tests were used to score TCR-TCR, TCR-HLA and TCR-CMV co-occurrence, with a repertoire-size bias correction applied to TCR pairs. A later analysis estimated false discovery rates by permuting HLA or CMV assignments 20 times. In a later analysis, co-occurring TCRs were grouped with DBSCAN, and TCRdist sequence similarity was added when clustering was performed within HLA-allele-positive subsets. Co-occurrence clustering excluded repertoires with fewer than 30,000 or more than 120,000 public chains, plus five with anomalous nucleotide sharing. This immuneACCESS table, as held by TCRdb, lists in-frame sequences with V and J called but not all clones. Of the missing ones, under half trace to an unresolved V gene in checked studies; the others have no known cause. V, J and clone size derive from that table, while D and trimming were established from the DNA sequence. The table for this sample lists under 200,000 clones; roughly 73% of them were counted only once. Clones ranked in the top ten supply roughly 5% of the sample.

Reading from cysteine to phenylalanine, the CDR3 counts 18 amino acids. This entry keeps only the CDR3 DNA: 54 bases, framed from base 1. V gives up 3 bases and J gives up 2 bases, and the segment between their germline ends measures 19 bases. From a lookup of the germline V gene (reference sequence), CDR1 and CDR2 are LNHDA and SQIVND. Sequences were obtained from PBMCs. This TCR came from a male donor in good health and CMV-seronegative. This sequence uses TRBV19 and TRBJ2-2; the D segment could be TRBD2, given 6 matching bases. The CDR3 protein: CASSILPGGQYNTGELFF. The nucleotide sequence reads TGTGCCAGTAGTATTTTGCCTGGAGGGCAATACAACACCGGGGAGCTGTTTTTT.